One sample yielded the 30 T cell receptor beta chains listed below, sequenced in a study of blood T cell repertoires in COVID-19. Libraries were prepared by immunoSEQ multiplex PCR; TCRdb keeps only in-frame clonotypes and omits some of them. Of about 1,900 clones in the sample, 69% were seen once. Sequencing was performed on peripheral blood. The receptors derive from a man between 65 and 80 years old with active COVID-19.

The chain couples TRBV7-2 to TRBJ2-1; TRBD2 aligns across 11 bases. CDR1 and CDR2 from the germline V gene are SGHTA and FQGNSA. There are 15 residues in the CDR3. J gave up 4 bases and V 6 bases, and 5 bases lay outside the gene matches. In DNA, the CDR3 is TGTGCCAGCAGACTTCTAGCGGGAGGATACAATGAGCAGTTCTTC. Protein: CASRLLAGGYNEQFF. Drawing the rest from reference TRBV7-2 and TRBJ2-1, the complete variable domain is GAGVSQSPSNKVTEKGKDVELRCDPISGHTALYWYRQSLGQGLEFLIYFQGNSAPDKSGLPSDRFSAERTGGSVSTLTIQRTQQEDSAVYLCASRLLAGGYNEQFFGPGTRLTVL.

The chain is built from TRBV7-2 and TRBJ2-7; tentatively, D is TRBD1 (8 bases). The CDR3 has 15 amino acids. Looked up from germline, CDR1 is SGHTA and CDR2 is FQGNSA. The V and J ends lost 5 bases and 3 bases respectively, with 17 bases between them. CDR3 sequence reads: CASSLTGGGGYEQYF. In nucleotides, the CDR3 is TGTGCCAGCAGCCTAACAGGGGGGGGTGGCTACGAGCAGTACTTC.

This clone was observed a handful of times. This chain connects TRBV7-2 to TRBJ2-3, with 10 nucleotides matching TRBD1. Germline CDR1 is SGHTA and CDR2 is FQGNSA. CDR3 length: 14 residues. V gave up 5 bases and J gave up 8 bases; unmatched junction bases: 7. CDR3 sequence reads: CASSRDRGFGTQYF. In DNA form, the CDR3 reads TGTGCCAGCAGCCGGGACAGGGGCTTCGGTACGCAGTATTTT.

The chain recombines TRBV13 with TRBJ2-7; TRBD2 is a possible D gene (5 bases). This CDR3 has 16 amino acids. Germline V gives CDR1 PRHDT, CDR2 FYEKMQ (reference sequence). V lost 5 bases to trimming and J lost 4 bases, with 21 bases between them. The CDR3 DNA sequence: TGTGCCAGCAGCGACAACCCTGGGAGTATAGCTTACGAGCAGTACTTC. It specifies CASSDNPGSIAYEQYF.

This clone has just one count. The chain is built from TRBV5-5 and TRBJ2-1, with 9 bases that match TRBD2. The V gene's germline CDR1 is SGHKS and CDR2 YYEKEE (reference sequence). The CDR3 consists of 16 residues. The V and J ends lost 0 bases and 8 bases, in that order; junction bases with no gene match: 9. This CDR3 reads CASSLGASGASDEQFF. The DNA of the CDR3 is TGTGCCAGCAGCTTGGGGGCTAGCGGGGCCTCGGATGAGCAGTTCTTC.

This chain connects TRBV27 to TRBJ1-1, with TRBD1 matching 10 bases. This CDR3 has 14 amino acids. The V gene end was trimmed by 4 bases and the J gene end by 11 bases; junction bases not matched to a gene: 10. Looked up from germline, CDR1 is MNHEY and CDR2 is SMNVEV (reference sequence). CDR3 DNA sequence: TGTGCCAGCAGTTCCGGGACAGGGGCGCCGGTGGCTTTCTTT. Its translation is CASSSGTGAPVAFF.

The chain is built from TRBV5-4 and TRBJ2-1; 7 bases are a match to TRBD1. V was pared by 4 bases and J by 13 bases, with 8 bases of the junction left unmatched. Per germline, CDR1 SGHNT and CDR2 YYREEE (reference sequence). The CDR3 covers 12 residues. The CDR3 protein is CASSPDRMRQFF. CDR3 DNA sequence: TGTGCCAGCAGCCCGGACAGGATGCGTCAGTTCTTC.

This clone is labeled medium-sized. The chain employs TRBV6-5 and TRBJ2-7, with 8 bases aligning to TRBD2. The V and J ends lost 6 bases and 2 bases, in that order; junction bases with no gene match: 9. CDR1 is MNHEY and CDR2 is SVGAGI in the germline V gene. This CDR3 region has 15 residues. The CDR3 loop reads CASSPGGGGTYEQYF. The CDR3 region has the DNA TGTGCCAGCAGCCCCGGGGGGGGTGGCACCTACGAGCAGTACTTC.

The chain uses TRBV2 and TRBJ2-5; 11 bases line up with TRBD2. The CDR3 is 15 amino acids. Trimming at V came to 3 bases and at J to 3 bases, leaving 3 bases not matched to a gene. Germline-derived CDR1 and CDR2 are SNHLY and FYNNEI. CDR3 region: CASSEALAGEETQYF. CDR3 DNA sequence: TGTGCCAGCAGTGAGGCACTAGCGGGGGAAGAGACCCAGTACTTC.

The chain links TRBV5-4 to TRBJ2-2; maybe TRBD2 (7 bases). Germline CDR1 is SGHNT and CDR2 is YYREEE (reference sequence). The CDR3 runs to 15 residues. The V end lost 4 bases, the J end lost 7 bases, and 17 bases lay between the germline ends. The CDR3 bases are TGTGCCAGCAGCCGGGCGGGGGCGCAGGGCGGGGAGCTGTTTTTT. This gives the protein CASSRAGAQGGELFF.

This sequence joins TRBV24-1 and TRBJ2-5, with TRBD1 identical over 11 bases. V lost 3 bases and J lost 1; bases outside the gene matches: 12. Germline CDR1 reads KGHDR; CDR2 reads SFDVKD. The CDR3 extends over 19 amino acids. CDR3 sequence: CATSDATDGTGGFQETQYF. The CDR3, as DNA: TGTGCCACCAGTGATGCAACCGATGGGACAGGGGGTTTCCAAGAGACCCAGTACTTC.

The genes are TRBV18 and TRBJ1-2, with D unresolved. V lost 4 bases and J lost 4, with 13 bases in between. The CDR3 extends over 14 amino acids. CDR1 and CDR2 from the germline V gene are KGHSH and LQKENI. The CDR3 region has the DNA TGTGCCAGCTCACGAACCAGCGCGGTCTATGGCTACACCTTC. As protein: CASSRTSAVYGYTF. Full variable domain (remainder filled in from reference TRBV18 and TRBJ1-2): NAGVMQNPRHLVRRRGQEARLRCSPMKGHSHVYWYRQLPEEGLKFMVYLQKENIIDESGMPKERFSAEFPKEGPSILRIQQVVRGDSAAYFCASSRTSAVYGYTFGSGTRLTVV.

This chain uses TRBV7-2 with TRBJ2-1; TRBD2 matches at 7 bases. CDR1 SGHTA and CDR2 FQGNSA come from the germline V gene. The J segment lost 6 bases and the V segment lost 1 base, leaving 3 bases of the junction unmatched. This CDR3 has 14 amino acids. The CDR3 reads CASSLGVAGNEQFF. The CDR3 DNA reads TGTGCCAGCAGCTTAGGGGTAGCGGGCAATGAGCAGTTCTTC.

The chain links TRBV2 to TRBJ2-7, with D maybe TRBD2 (5 bases). The CDR3 has 15 residues. Trimming removed 5 bases at V and 2 bases at J, with 16 bases between. Per the germline V gene, CDR1 is SNHLY and CDR2 is FYNNEI. The CDR3 protein is CASSSRVTAPYEQYF. CDR3 coding DNA: TGTGCCAGCAGTTCGCGGGTTACGGCCCCCTACGAGCAGTACTTC.

By frequency in the sample, this clone is medium-sized. The V gene is TRBV11-2, the J gene TRBJ1-1, with 7 bases matching TRBD1. CDR3 size: 12 residues. J was trimmed by 7 bases and V by 1 base; bases with no gene match: 0. From germline, CDR1 is SGHAT and CDR2 FQNNGV. This CDR3 reads CASSLGTGEAFF. The DNA for the CDR3 is TGTGCCAGCAGCTTAGGGACAGGTGAAGCTTTCTTT.

This chain connects TRBV30 to TRBJ2-7; 10 bases are a match to TRBD2. The V segment lost 1 base and the J segment 7 bases; nucleotides outside the gene matches: 4. CDR1 and CDR2 from the germline V gene are GTSNPN and SVGIG (reference sequence). This CDR3 comprises 13 residues. As DNA, the CDR3 is TGTGCCTGGAGTGCTCTAGCGGGAGTTGAGCAGTACTTC. This encodes CAWSALAGVEQYF.

The CDR3 loop is CASSYQLNYGYTF. The CDR3 DNA reads as TGTGCCAGCAGTTACCAACTTAACTATGGCTACACCTTC. The chain couples TRBV6-5 to TRBJ1-2, with D unclear. Trimming took off 2 bases at V and 1 base at J, with 5 bases between the two ends. This CDR3 has 13 amino acids. CDR1 and CDR2 from the germline V gene are MNHEY and SVGAGI.

This clone has a handful of counts. This chain joins TRBV9 and TRBJ2-5; 8 positions match TRBD1. CDR3 length equals 15 residues. The V gene's germline CDR1 is SGDLS and CDR2 YYNGEE. J lost 5 bases, V lost 1 base, and 7 bases had no gene match. The CDR3 coding sequence is TGTGCCAGCAGCGTAACAGGGGGTGAAACGGAGACCCAGTACTTC. Amino acid sequence: CASSVTGGETETQYF.

CDR3 DNA: TGTGCCAGCAGCCGGACAGGGGGCGAGAAGACCCAGTACTTC. Amino acids: CASSRTGGEKTQYF. The V and J genes are TRBV7-9 and TRBJ2-5, with 11 bases lining up with TRBD1. Looked up from germline, CDR1 is SEHNR and CDR2 is FQNEAQ (reference sequence). The trim removed 5 bases at V and 6 bases at J, leaving 5 bases unmatched. This CDR3 comprises 14 residues.

The rearrangement uses TRBV7-3 and TRBJ2-2, with TRBD2 as a possible D gene (6 bases). CDR1 is SGHTA, CDR2 FQGTGA, per germline. V lost 5 bases, J lost 4 bases, and 8 bases lay in between. This CDR3 region has 13 residues. The CDR3 DNA follows: TGTGCCAGCAGCGGGGGGATCACCGGGGAGCTGTTTTTT. Its protein product is CASSGGITGELFF. The variable domain in full, completed from reference TRBV7-3 and TRBJ2-2, reads GAGVSQTPSNKVTEKGKYVELRCDPISGHTALYWYRQSLGQGPEFLIYFQGTGAADDSGLPNDRFFAVRPEGSVSTLKIQRTERGDSAVYLCASSGGITGELFFGEGSRLTVL.

The chain employs TRBV3-1 (or the pseudogene TRBV3-2) and TRBJ2-5, with TRBD2 identical over 7 bases. The V segment lost 0 bases and the J segment 5 bases; nucleotides outside the gene matches: 6. The germline CDR1 and CDR2 sequences are LGHDT and YNNKEL (reference sequence). The CDR3 is made up of 15 amino acids. The CDR3 reads CASSQDFRGVETQYF. CDR3 nucleotides: TGTGCCAGCAGCCAAGATTTCCGGGGGGTCGAGACCCAGTACTTC.

J is TRBJ1-5 and V is TRBV24-1; possibly TRBD1 for D (6 bases). Germline V gives CDR1 KGHDR, CDR2 SFDVKD. CDR3 size: 18 residues. Trimming removed 9 bases from V and 0 bases from J, with 23 bases in between. This CDR3 reads CATPRVGGPSHSNQPQHF. In nucleotides, the CDR3 is TGTGCCACCCCTCGGGTTGGGGGCCCCTCCCATAGCAATCAGCCCCAGCATTTT.

This clone has more than one count but fewer than ten. The chain carries TRBV24-1 and TRBJ2-3, with D maybe TRBD1 (5 bases). Germline V gives CDR1 KGHDR, CDR2 SFDVKD. The ends were cut back, 5 bases at V and 2 bases at J, with 10 bases in the middle. The CDR3 sequence is 14 residues long. CDR3 DNA: TGTGCCACCAGTGCCGACAGATTCACAGATACGCAGTATTTT. Its protein product is CATSADRFTDTQYF.

The chain uses TRBV28 and TRBJ2-7, with 10 positions matching TRBD2. V was clipped by 6 bases and J by 2 bases; unmatched bases: 7. Germline lookup yields CDR1 MDHEN and CDR2 SYDVKM. The CDR3 runs to 15 residues. The CDR3 nucleotides read TGTGCCAGCAGAACTCCTAGCGGGAGACCCTACGAGCAGTACTTC. It encodes CASRTPSGRPYEQYF.

J is TRBJ2-3 and V is TRBV10-1; weak D call: TRBD2 (6 bases). Trimming stripped 4 bases from V and 1 base from J, with 9 bases between. Germline CDR1 WNHNN, CDR2 SYGVQD (reference sequence). CDR3 length equals 14 residues. The CDR3 here is CASSGREGTDTQYF. The CDR3 nucleotides read TGCGCCAGCAGTGGGAGGGAGGGCACAGATACGCAGTATTTT.

CDR3 nucleotide sequence: TGTGCCAGCAGCTTGGTGAGGGACAGGGGATATGGTGGCTACACCTTC. Its translation: CASSLVRDRGYGGYTF. The V call is TRBV5-6, the J call TRBJ1-2; TRBD1 aligns across 10 bases. This CDR3 region has 16 residues. J gave up 7 bases and V 0 bases, and 9 bases lay outside the gene matches. CDR1 SGHDT and CDR2 YYEEEE come from the germline V gene.

This rearrangement joins TRBV5-1 to TRBJ1-2; no definite D call. Per germline, CDR1 SGHRS and CDR2 YFSETQ. The CDR3 has 14 amino acids. V lost 4 bases, J lost 5 bases, and 15 bases lay in between. CDR3 DNA sequence: TGCGCCAGCAGCCCGGCCCCCGCGGGGTATGGCTACACCTTC. Protein: CASSPAPAGYGYTF.

The V call is TRBV6-5, the J call TRBJ1-1; possibly TRBD1 for D (5 bases). Trimming removed 6 bases from V and 6 bases from J, with 11 bases in between. The CDR3 sequence is 12 residues long. Germline CDR1 reads MNHEY; CDR2 reads SVGAGI. The CDR3 DNA follows: TGTGCCAGCAGCGGGGGGGACCCTGAAGCTTTCTTT. Translating gives CASSGGDPEAFF.

The rearrangement joins TRBV18 to TRBJ2-5, with unresolved D. The CDR3 is 15 amino acids. The germline CDR1 and CDR2 sequences are KGHSH and LQKENI. Trimming pared 1 base from V and 2 bases from J, leaving 11 bases between. The CDR3 reads CASSPRLREQETQYF. For the CDR3, the DNA is TGTGCCAGCTCACCACGGTTACGAGAACAAGAGACCCAGTACTTC.

This clone came up a few times. The genes are TRBV6-5 and TRBJ2-7, with D possibly TRBD2 on 5 matching bases. Trimming took 5 bases from V and 3 from J, leaving 8 bases between them. Germline V gives CDR1 MNHEY, CDR2 SVGAGI. The CDR3 covers 12 residues. In nucleotides, the CDR3 is TGTGCCAGCAGTCATGCGGGCTACGAGCAGTACTTC. Residues: CASSHAGYEQYF.